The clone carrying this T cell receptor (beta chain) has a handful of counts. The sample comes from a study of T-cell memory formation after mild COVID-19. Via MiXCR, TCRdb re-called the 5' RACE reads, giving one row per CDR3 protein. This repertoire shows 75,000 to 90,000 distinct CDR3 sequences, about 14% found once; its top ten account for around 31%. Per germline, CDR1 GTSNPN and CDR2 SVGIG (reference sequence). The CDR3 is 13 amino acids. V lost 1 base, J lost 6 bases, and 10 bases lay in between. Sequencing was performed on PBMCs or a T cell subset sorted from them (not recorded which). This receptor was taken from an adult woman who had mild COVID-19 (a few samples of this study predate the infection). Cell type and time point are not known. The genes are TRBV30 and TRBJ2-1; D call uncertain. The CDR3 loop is CAWSGDIPNEQFF. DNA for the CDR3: TGTGCCTGGAGTGGGGATATTCCCAATGAGCAGTTCTTC.